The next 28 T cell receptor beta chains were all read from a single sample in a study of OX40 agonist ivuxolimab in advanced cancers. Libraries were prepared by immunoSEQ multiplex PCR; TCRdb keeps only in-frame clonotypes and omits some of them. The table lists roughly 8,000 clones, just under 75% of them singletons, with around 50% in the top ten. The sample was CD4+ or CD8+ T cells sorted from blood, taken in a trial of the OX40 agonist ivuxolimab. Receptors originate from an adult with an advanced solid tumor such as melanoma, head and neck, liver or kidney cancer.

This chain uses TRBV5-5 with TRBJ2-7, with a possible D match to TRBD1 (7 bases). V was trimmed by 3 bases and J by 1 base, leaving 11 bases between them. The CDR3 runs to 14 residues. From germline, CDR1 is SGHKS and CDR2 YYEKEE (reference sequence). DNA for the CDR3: TGTGCCAGCAGCTGGGGGGACAGTTCCTACGAGCAGTACTTC. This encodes CASSWGDSSYEQYF.

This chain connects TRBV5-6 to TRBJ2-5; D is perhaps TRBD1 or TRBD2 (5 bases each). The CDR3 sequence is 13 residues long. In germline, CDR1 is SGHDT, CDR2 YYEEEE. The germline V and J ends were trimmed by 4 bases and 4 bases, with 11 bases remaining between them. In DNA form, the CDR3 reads TGTGCCAGCAGCCTCGGGACGGGAGAGACCCAGTACTTC. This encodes CASSLGTGETQYF.

CDR3 residues: CASSKRDSLEQYF. DNA of the CDR3: TGTGCCAGCAGCAAGAGGGACAGCCTAGAGCAGTACTTC. This chain joins TRBV9 and TRBJ2-7, with TRBD1 matching 7 bases. The CDR3 runs to 13 residues. Unmatched junction bases numbered 8, after V lost 4 bases and J lost 7 bases. CDR1 and CDR2 from the germline V gene are SGDLS and YYNGEE.

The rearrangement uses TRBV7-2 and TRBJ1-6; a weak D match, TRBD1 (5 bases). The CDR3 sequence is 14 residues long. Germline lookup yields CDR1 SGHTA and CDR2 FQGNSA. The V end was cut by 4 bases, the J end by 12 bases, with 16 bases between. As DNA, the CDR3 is TGTGCCAGCAGCTGGGGAGGGGCTTCGGAACCCCTCCACTTT. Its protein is CASSWGGASEPLHF.

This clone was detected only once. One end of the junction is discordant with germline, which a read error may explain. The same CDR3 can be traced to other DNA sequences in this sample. The CDR3 here is CASSLEGGIANYGYTF. The CDR3 DNA reads TGTGCTAGCAGCTTGGAAGGGGGGATCGCTAACTATGGCTACACCTTC. This chain joins TRBV5-6 and TRBJ1-2, with D possibly being TRBD1 (6 bases). The CDR3 runs to 16 residues. Germline V lookup: CDR1 SGHDT, CDR2 YYEEEE.

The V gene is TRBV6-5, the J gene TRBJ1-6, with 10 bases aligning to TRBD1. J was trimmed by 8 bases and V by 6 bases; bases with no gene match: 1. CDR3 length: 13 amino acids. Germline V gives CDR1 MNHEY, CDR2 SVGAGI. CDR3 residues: CASRGTGDSPLHF. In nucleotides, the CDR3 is TGTGCCAGCAGGGGGACAGGGGATTCACCCCTCCACTTT.

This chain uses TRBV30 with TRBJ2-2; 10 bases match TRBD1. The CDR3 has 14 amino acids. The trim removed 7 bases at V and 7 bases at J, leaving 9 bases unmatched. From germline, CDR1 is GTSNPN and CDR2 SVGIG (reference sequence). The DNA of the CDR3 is TGTGCCTACAGACAGGGGGCAAGGGGCGGGGAGCTGTTTTTT. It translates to CAYRQGARGGELFF.

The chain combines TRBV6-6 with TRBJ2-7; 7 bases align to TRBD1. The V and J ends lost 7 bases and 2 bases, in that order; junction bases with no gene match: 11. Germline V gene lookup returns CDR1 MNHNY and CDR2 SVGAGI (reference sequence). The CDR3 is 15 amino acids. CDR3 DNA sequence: TGTGCCAGCACGTCCGCCGACAGGGCTGCCTACGAGCAGTACTTC. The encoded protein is CASTSADRAAYEQYF.

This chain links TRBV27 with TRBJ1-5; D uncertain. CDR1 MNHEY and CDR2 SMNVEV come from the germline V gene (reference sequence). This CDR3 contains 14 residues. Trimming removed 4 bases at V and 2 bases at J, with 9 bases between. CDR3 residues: CASSSSIRNQPQHF. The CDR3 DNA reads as TGTGCCAGCAGTTCCTCCATCCGCAATCAGCCCCAGCATTTT.

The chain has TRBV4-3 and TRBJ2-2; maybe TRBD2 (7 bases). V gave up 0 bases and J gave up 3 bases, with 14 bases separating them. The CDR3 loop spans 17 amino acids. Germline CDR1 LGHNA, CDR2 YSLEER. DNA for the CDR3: TGCGCCAGCAGCCAAGATGCCGCGGGGGCTTACACCGGGGAGCTGTTTTTT. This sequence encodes CASSQDAAGAYTGELFF.

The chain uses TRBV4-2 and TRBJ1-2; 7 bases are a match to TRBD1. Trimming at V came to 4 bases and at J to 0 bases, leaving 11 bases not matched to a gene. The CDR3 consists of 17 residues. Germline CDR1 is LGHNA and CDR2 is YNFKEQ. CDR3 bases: TGTGCCAGCAGCCCGGGGAGGGGGCCCATATCTAACTATGGCTACACCTTC. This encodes CASSPGRGPISNYGYTF.

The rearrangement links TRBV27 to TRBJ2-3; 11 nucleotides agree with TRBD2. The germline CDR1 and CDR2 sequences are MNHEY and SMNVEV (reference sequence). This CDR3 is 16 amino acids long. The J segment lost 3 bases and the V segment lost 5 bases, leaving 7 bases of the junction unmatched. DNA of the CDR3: TGTGCCAGCAGTCCACAACTAGCGGGGGTGACAGATACGCAGTATTTT. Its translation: CASSPQLAGVTDTQYF.

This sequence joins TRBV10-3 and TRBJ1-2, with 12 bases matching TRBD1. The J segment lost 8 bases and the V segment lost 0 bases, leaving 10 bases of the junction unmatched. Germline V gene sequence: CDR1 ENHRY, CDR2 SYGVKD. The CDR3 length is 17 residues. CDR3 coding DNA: TGTGCCATCAGTGAGTCGACTCTAGGGACAGGGGGCGAAGGCTACACCTTC. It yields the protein CAISESTLGTGGEGYTF.

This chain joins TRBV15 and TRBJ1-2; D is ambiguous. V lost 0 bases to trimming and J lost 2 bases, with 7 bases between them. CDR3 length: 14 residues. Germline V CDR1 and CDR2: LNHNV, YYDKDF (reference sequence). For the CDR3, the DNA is TGTGCCACCAGCAGAGATCGCGTCAACTATGGCTACACCTTC. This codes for CATSRDRVNYGYTF.

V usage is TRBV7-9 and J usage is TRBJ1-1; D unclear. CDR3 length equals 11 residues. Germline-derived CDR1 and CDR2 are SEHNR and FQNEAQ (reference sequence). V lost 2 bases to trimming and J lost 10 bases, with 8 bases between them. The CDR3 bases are TGTGCCAGCAGCTTAAGTTGGTTAGCTTTCTTT. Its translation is CASSLSWLAFF.

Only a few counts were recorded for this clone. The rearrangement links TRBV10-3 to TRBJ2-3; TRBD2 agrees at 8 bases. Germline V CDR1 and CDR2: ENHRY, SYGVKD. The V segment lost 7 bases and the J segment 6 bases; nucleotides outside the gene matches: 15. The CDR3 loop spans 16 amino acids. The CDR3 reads CAINTPLAGTPDTQYF. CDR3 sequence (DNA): TGTGCCATCAATACCCCCTTAGCGGGGACCCCGGATACGCAGTATTTT.

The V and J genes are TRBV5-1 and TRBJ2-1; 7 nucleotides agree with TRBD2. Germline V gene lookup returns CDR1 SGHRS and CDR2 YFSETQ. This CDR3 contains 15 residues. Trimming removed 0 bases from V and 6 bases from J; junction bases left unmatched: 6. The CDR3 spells CASSLVSPGGNEQFF. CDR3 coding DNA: TGCGCCAGCAGCTTGGTTAGCCCGGGGGGCAATGAGCAGTTCTTC.

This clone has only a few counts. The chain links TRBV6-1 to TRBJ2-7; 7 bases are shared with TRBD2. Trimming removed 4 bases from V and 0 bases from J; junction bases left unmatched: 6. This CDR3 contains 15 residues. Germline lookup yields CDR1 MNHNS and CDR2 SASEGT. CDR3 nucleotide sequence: TGTGCCAGCAGTGTAGGGAGGGCCCCCTCCTACGAGCAGTACTTC. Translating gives CASSVGRAPSYEQYF.

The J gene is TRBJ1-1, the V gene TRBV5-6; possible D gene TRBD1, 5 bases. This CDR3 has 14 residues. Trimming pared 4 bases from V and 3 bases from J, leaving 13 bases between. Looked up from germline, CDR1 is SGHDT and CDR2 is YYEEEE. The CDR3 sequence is CASSRTMGDTEAFF. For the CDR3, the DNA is TGTGCCAGCAGCCGGACGATGGGGGACACTGAAGCTTTCTTT.

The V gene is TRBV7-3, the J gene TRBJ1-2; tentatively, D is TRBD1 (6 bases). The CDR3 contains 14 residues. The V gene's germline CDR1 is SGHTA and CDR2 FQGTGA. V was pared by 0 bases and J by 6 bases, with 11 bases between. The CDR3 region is CASSLTAGVDGYTF. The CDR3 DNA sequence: TGTGCCAGCAGCTTAACGGCAGGGGTGGATGGCTACACCTTC.

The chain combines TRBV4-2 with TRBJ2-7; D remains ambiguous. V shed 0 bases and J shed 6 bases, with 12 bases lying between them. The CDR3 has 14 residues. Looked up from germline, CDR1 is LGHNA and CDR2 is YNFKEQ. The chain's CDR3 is CASSQEWKVPEQYF. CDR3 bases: TGTGCCAGCAGCCAAGAGTGGAAGGTCCCCGAGCAGTACTTC.

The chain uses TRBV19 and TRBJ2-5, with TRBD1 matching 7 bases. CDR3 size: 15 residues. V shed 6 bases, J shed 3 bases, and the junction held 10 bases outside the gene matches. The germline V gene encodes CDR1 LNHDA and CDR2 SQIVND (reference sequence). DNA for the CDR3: TGTGCCAGTAGGTACTTCGGGACAGCTGAAGAGACCCAGTACTTC. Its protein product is CASRYFGTAEETQYF.

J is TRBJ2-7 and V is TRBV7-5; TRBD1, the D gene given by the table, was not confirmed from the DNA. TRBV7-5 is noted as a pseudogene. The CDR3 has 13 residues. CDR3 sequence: CASSLQGASEQYF. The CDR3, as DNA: TGTGCCAGTAGCTTACAGGGGGCTAGCGAGCAGTACTTC.

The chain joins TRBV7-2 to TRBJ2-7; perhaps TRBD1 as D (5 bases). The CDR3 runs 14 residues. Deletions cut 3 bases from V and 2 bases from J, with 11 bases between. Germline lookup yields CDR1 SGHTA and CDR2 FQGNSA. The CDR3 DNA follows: TGTGCCAGCAGCTTTTCAGGGCCAACCTACGAGCAGTACTTC. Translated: CASSFSGPTYEQYF.

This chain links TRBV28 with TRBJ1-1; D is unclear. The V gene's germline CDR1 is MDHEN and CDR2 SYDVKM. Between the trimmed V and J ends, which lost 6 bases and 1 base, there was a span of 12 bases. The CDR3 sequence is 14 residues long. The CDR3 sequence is CASSSGQTNTEAFF. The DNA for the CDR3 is TGTGCCAGCAGCTCCGGGCAGACGAACACTGAAGCTTTCTTT.

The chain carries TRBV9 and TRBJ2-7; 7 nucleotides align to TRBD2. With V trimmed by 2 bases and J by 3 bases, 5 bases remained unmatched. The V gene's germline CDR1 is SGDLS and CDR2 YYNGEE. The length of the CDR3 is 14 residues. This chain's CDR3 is CASSVGGESYEQYF. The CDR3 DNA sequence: TGTGCCAGCAGCGTGGGAGGGGAAAGCTACGAGCAGTACTTC.

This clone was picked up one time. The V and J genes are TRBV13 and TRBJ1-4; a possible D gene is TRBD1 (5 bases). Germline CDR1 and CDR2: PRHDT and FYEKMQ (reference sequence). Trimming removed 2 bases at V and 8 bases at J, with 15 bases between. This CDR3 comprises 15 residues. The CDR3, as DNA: TGTGCCAGCAGCTTATTGGGGCAGGGTGGAGAAAAACTGTTTTTT. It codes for CASSLLGQGGEKLFF.

Written as DNA, the CDR3 is TGTGCCAGCAGAAAAAATGGACGCCCCTACGAGCAGTACTTC. Translating it yields CASRKNGRPYEQYF. The genes are TRBV28 and TRBJ2-7; no clear D gene. This CDR3 is 14 amino acids long. Looked up from germline, CDR1 is MDHEN and CDR2 is SYDVKM. Deletions cut 6 bases from V and 2 bases from J, with 14 bases between. Together with reference TRBV28 and TRBJ2-7, the CDR3 gives the full variable domain: DVKVTQSSRYLVKRTGEKVFLECVQDMDHENMFWYRQDPGLGLRLIYFSYDVKMKEKGDIPEGYSVSREKKERFSLILESASTNQTSMYLCASRKNGRPYEQYFGPGTRLTVT.